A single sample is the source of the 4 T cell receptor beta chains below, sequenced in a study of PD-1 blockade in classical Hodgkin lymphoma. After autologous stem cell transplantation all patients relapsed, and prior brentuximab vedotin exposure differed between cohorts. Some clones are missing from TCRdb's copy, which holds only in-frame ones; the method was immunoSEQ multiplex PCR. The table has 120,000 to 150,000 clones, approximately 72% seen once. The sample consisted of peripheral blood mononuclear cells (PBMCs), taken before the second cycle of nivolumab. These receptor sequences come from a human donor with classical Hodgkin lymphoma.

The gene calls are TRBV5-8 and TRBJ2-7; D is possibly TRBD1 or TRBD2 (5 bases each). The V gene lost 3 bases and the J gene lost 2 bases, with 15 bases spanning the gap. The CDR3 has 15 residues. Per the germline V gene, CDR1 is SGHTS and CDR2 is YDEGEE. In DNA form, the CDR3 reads TGTGCCAGCAGCTCCATTCGGGGCAATGCCTACGAGCAGTACTTC. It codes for CASSSIRGNAYEQYF.

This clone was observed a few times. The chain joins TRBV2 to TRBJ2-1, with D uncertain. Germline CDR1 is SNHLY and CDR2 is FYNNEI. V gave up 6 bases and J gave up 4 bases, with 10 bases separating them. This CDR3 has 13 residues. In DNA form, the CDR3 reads TGTGCCAGCAGCAGGCCGCTGTACAATGAGCAGTTCTTC. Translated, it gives CASSRPLYNEQFF.

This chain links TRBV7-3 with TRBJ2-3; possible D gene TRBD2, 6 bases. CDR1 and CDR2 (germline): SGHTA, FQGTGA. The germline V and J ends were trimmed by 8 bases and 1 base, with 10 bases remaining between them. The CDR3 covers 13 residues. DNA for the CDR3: TGTGCCAGCCGGGAGAGGGGCACAGATACGCAGTATTTT. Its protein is CASRERGTDTQYF.

The CDR3 DNA reads as TGTGCCAGCAGCGCGGGAAGCCTGGTCACAGATACGCAGTATTTT. As protein: CASSAGSLVTDTQYF. The chain combines TRBV9 with TRBJ2-3; possibly TRBD2 for D (5 bases). Germline V gene data show CDR1 as SGDLS and CDR2 as YYNGEE. The CDR3 consists of 15 residues. V dropped 3 bases and J dropped 2 bases, with 13 bases sitting between them.